The rows below give T cell receptor beta chains drawn from one sample of a study of tumor-infiltrating lymphocytes in primary liver carcinoma. TCRdb redid the calling of the multiplex PCR reads with MiXCR, one entry per CDR3 protein. The top ten clones hold 8.1% of a sample with under 150,000 distinct CDR3 sequences, around 70% of them seen once. The sample was tumor-adjacent normal liver tissue. Receptor source: an older woman with primary liver carcinoma and hepatitis B virus infection. CDR3s include the opening cysteine and the closing phenylalanine or tryptophan. The order of the fields is V gene, clone size, J gene, D gene, CDR3 DNA, CDR3 protein. A D gene is named only where the DNA matches it firmly. Not all rows give a size; the values are once, few, many and, for expanded clones, a class.

TRBV5-1	few	TRBJ1-2	TRBD1	TGCGCCAGCAGCCCCTGGACAGGGCTAGCAGCTAACTATGGCTACACCTTC	CASSPWTGLAANYGYTF
TRBV11-3	medium-sized	TRBJ2-5	TRBD2	TGTGCCAGCAGCCTATCCGGGACTAGTCTTATCTCCGAGACCCAGTACTTC	CASSLSGTSLISETQYF
TRBV12-3/TRBV12-4	.	TRBJ2-3	TRBD2	TGTGCCAGCGGTTCTGGGGGACTAACCACAGTCACGCAGTATTTT	CASGSGGLTTVTQYF
TRBV6-5	few	TRBJ2-1	TRBD2	TGTGCCAGCAGTTACGGGAGCGGGAGCTACAATGAGCAGTTCTTC	CASSYGSGSYNEQFF
TRBV11-3	.	TRBJ2-7	TRBD1	TGTACCAGCAGCGTGACCGGGACAGCCTACGAGCAGTACTTT	CTSSVTGTAYEQYF
TRBV12-3/TRBV12-4	.	TRBJ1-3	.	TGTGCCAGCAGTACACAGGGAAACATCATATATTTT	CASSTQGNIIYF
TRBV18	few	TRBJ2-3	.	TGTGCCAGCTCACCTCCCGGACACACAGATACGCAGTATTTT	CASSPPGHTDTQYF
TRBV12-3/TRBV12-4	many	TRBJ2-5	.	TGTGCCAGCAGTTTGTGGCCCCGGAAGGATACAGAGACCCAGTACTTC	CASSLWPRKDTETQYF
TRBV14	.	TRBJ1-6	.	TGTGCCAGCAGCTTTCAGAACTCATCCCTCCACTTT	CASSFQNSSLHF
TRBV12-3/TRBV12-4	many	TRBJ2-2	TRBD1	TGTGCCAGTACAGGGGACCGTAGAACCGGGGAGCTGTTTTTT	CASTGDRRTGELFF
TRBV14	.	TRBJ1-2	.	TGTGCCAGCGGCCGACTAAGGGGAGCTAGGAGCTACACCTTC	CASGRLRGARSYTF
TRBV20-1	.	TRBJ2-1	.	TGCAGTGCCCGCCTTCCGAGCTCCTACAATGAGCAGTTCTTC	CSARLPSSYNEQFF
TRBV11-3	few	TRBJ2-1	TRBD2	TGTGCCGGCGCTAGCGGGAGTGGGAATGGGCAGTTCTTC	CAGASGSGNGQFF
TRBV11-2	.	TRBJ2-1	.	TGTGCCATCAGCTTAACCCCGACAGCGTTCTTCAACGATGAGCACTTCTTC	CAISLTPTAFFNDEHFF
TRBV29-1	.	TRBJ2-7	.	TGCAGCAATCAAGGGATGGGTGACGGGCAGTACTTC	CSNQGMGDGQYF
TRBV11-2	.	TRBJ2-5	.	TGTGCCAGCAGCCGAGGACCACAGGAGACCCAGTACTTC	CASSRGPQETQYF
TRBV6-5	.	TRBJ2-7	.	TGTGCCAGCAGTTACTTCGTGGGGACAAGGGCCAACGAGCAGTACTTC	CASSYFVGTRANEQYF
TRBV11-2	once	TRBJ2-7	.	TGTACCAGCAGCTTGACTATCGGGAGTTACGAGCAATACTTC	CTSSLTIGSYEQYF
TRBV10-3	.	TRBJ2-1	TRBD2	TGTGCCATCGGACTAGTGGGAGCCAATGAGCTGTTCTTC	CAIGLVGANELFF
TRBV29-1	once	TRBJ2-5	TRBD1	TGCAGCGTTGAGGGGGACAGGGGGAAGACTGGAGAGACCCAGTACTTT	CSVEGDRGKTGETQYF
TRBV6-1	many	TRBJ2-3	.	TGTGCCAGCAGTGACCTTCATGCGATAGGGGGGGTTCAAGATACGCAGTATTTT	CASSDLHAIGGVQDTQYF
TRBV5-1	many	TRBJ2-3	.	TGCGCCAGCAGCTCGAGACTAGGTGCAGATACGCAGTATTTT	CASSSRLGADTQYF
TRBV4-2	.	TRBJ1-5	.	TGTGCCAGCAGCCAAGATGATGGGTTAGGTCAACCCCAGCATTTT	CASSQDDGLGQPQHF
TRBV29-1	.	TRBJ2-6	TRBD1	TGCAGCGTTGAAGAGGAGGAACAGGGGGCCCCTAGGGCCAATGTCCTGACTTTC	CSVEEEEQGAPRANVLTF